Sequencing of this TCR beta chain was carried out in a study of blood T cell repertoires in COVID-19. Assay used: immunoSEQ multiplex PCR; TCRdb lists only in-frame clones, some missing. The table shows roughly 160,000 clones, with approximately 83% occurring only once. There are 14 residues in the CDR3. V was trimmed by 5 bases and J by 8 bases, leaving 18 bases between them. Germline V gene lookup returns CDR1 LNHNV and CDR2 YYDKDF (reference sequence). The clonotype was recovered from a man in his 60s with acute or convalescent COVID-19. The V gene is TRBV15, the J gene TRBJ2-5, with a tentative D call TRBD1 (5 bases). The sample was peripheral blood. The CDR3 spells CATSPDQGPGTQYF. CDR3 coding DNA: TGTGCCACCAGCCCTGATCAGGGTCCAGGCACCCAGTACTTC.